The 3 T cell receptor beta chains below were found in one sample sequenced in a study of T cell repertoires in cytomegalovirus infection. Each CDR3 protein gets one entry after TCRdb re-called the reads with MiXCR. The profile shows roughly 920,000 distinct CDR3 sequences, around 31% of them singletons. No antigen has been assigned to these receptors. This material consisted of cultured CD8+ T cells from PBMCs, taken from culture after CMV antigen stimulation. All receptors come from a human donor in good health (CMV status not recorded). Some clones in this sample may be carry-over from other donors' samples.

The genes are TRBV6-2 or TRBV6-3 and TRBJ2-1, with TRBD1 identical over 9 bases. Looked up from germline, CDR1 is MNHEY and CDR2 is SVGEGT. J was trimmed by 2 bases and V by 0 bases; bases with no gene match: 5. This CDR3 contains 17 residues. The DNA for the CDR3 is TGTGCCAGCAGTTACTCACGAGACAGGGGGACCTACAATGAGCAGTTCTTC. As protein: CASSYSRDRGTYNEQFF.

Of note for this clonotype: This sequence may be a read error, since a much larger clone differs from it by one base. The chain links TRBV19 to TRBJ2-1; 9 bases fit TRBD1. The CDR3 totals 15 residues. The germline V gene encodes CDR1 LNHDA and CDR2 SQIVND (reference sequence). The CDR3 is CASTITGGSYNERFF. In DNA, the CDR3 is TGTGCCAGTACCATAACAGGGGGCTCCTACAATGAGCGGTTCTTC.

This clonotype was seen a few times. The rearrangement links TRBV4-1 to TRBJ1-1; D unclear. Trimming stripped 4 bases from V and 3 bases from J, with 9 bases between. The CDR3 consists of 13 residues. CDR1 is MGHRA and CDR2 is YSYEKL in the germline V gene. The CDR3 DNA follows: TGCGCCAGCAGCCCCACGTGGGACACTGAAGCTTTCTTT. It is translated as CASSPTWDTEAFF.